Below, 18 T cell receptor beta chains from the same sample are listed, as sequenced in a study of human T cells and chemical hapten exposure. The sample's time point: pre-sensitization, week 0. Documented treatment: therapeutic diphenylcyclopropenone sensitization with weekly scalp DPC. TCRdb passed the RACE reads through MiXCR, listing each CDR3 protein once. The repertoire holds 190,000 or so distinct CDR3 sequences, approximately 29% seen once, with roughly 3% in the top ten. The specimen comprised whole blood, sampled in connection with sensitization to the hapten diphenylcyclopropenone (DPC). These receptors originate from a woman aged 25 to 39 with alopecia areata. Some clones in this sample may be carry-over from other donors' samples.

V gene TRBV6-2 or TRBV6-3 combines with J gene TRBJ1-2, with 8 nucleotides matching TRBD1. In germline, CDR1 is MNHEY, CDR2 SVGEGT. The CDR3 runs to 15 residues. V trimming: 6 bases; J trimming: 4 bases; junction bases outside the gene matches: 10. CDR3 sequence (DNA): TGTGCCAGCAGACCCAGGACAGGGCGCTCCTATGGCTACACCTTC. This codes for CASRPRTGRSYGYTF.

This clonotype has only a few counts. The chain combines TRBV18 with TRBJ1-6; D possibly corresponds to TRBD1 (6 bases). The CDR3 sequence is 15 residues long. V shed 5 bases and J shed 5 bases, with 13 bases lying between them. Germline V gives CDR1 KGHSH, CDR2 LQKENI. The CDR3 loop is CASSRTVGHNSPLHF. The CDR3 DNA is TGTGCCAGCTCAAGGACAGTGGGGCATAATTCACCCCTCCACTTT.

V gene TRBV7-9 combines with J gene TRBJ2-2; maybe TRBD2 (5 bases). Trimming took 4 bases from V and 2 from J, leaving 8 bases between them. Germline CDR1 and CDR2: SEHNR and FQNEAQ (reference sequence). The CDR3 length is 14 residues. The CDR3 DNA reads TGTGCCAGCAGCTCGGACTCAAACACCGGGGAGCTGTTTTTT. Translated, it gives CASSSDSNTGELFF.

The V and J genes are TRBV28 and TRBJ1-4; perhaps TRBD1 as D (5 bases). The CDR3 runs 12 residues. Germline-derived CDR1 and CDR2 are MDHEN and SYDVKM. Between the trimmed V and J ends, which lost 8 bases and 8 bases, there was a span of 12 bases. DNA for the CDR3: TGTGCCAGCTCTGGGGGGTTCGAAAAACTGTTTTTT. It encodes CASSGGFEKLFF. The whole variable domain, remainder taken from reference TRBV28 and TRBJ1-4, is DVKVTQSSRYLVKRTGEKVFLECVQDMDHENMFWYRQDPGLGLRLIYFSYDVKMKEKGDIPEGYSVSREKKERFSLILESASTNQTSMYLCASSGGFEKLFFGSGTQLSVL.

This clonotype turned up a few times. The J gene is TRBJ2-1, the V gene TRBV11-2; 8 bases are a match to TRBD2. Per the germline V gene, CDR1 is SGHAT and CDR2 is FQNNGV. The CDR3 spans 18 residues. The trim removed 2 bases at V and 6 bases at J, leaving 15 bases unmatched. The CDR3 bases are TGTGCCAGCAGCTTAATTTCGGTTGGGACTAGAATCCTCAATGAGCAGTTCTTC. Translation gives CASSLISVGTRILNEQFF.

A few counts support this clonotype. CDR3: CASVRTEPYEQYF. The CDR3 DNA sequence: TGTGCCAGCGTTAGGACTGAGCCCTACGAGCAGTACTTC. This chain uses TRBV28 with TRBJ2-7, with D perhaps TRBD2 (5 bases). V was cut by 8 bases and J by 2 bases, with 13 bases left in between. This CDR3 contains 13 residues. CDR1 and CDR2 (germline): MDHEN, SYDVKM. The full variable domain, in which reference TRBV28 and TRBJ2-7 provide the parts outside the CDR3, is DVKVTQSSRYLVKRTGEKVFLECVQDMDHENMFWYRQDPGLGLRLIYFSYDVKMKEKGDIPEGYSVSREKKERFSLILESASTNQTSMYLCASVRTEPYEQYFGPGTRLTVT.

This clonotype was detected a few times. The rearrangement joins TRBV11-2 to TRBJ2-1; 8 positions agree with TRBD2. The V and J ends lost 0 bases and 9 bases, in that order; junction bases with no gene match: 7. CDR1 is SGHAT and CDR2 is FQNNGV in the germline V gene. The CDR3 runs 15 residues. The CDR3 region has the DNA TGTGCCAGCAGCTTAGAAGCGGGGGCCATCGGTGAGCAGTTCTTC. Its protein product is CASSLEAGAIGEQFF.

J is TRBJ2-7 and V is TRBV20-1; possibly TRBD1 or TRBD2 for D (5 bases each). V lost 0 bases and J lost 0, with 12 bases in between. The CDR3 totals 15 residues. Germline V CDR1 and CDR2: DFQATT, SNEGSKA (reference sequence). For the CDR3, the DNA is TGCAGTGCTAGAGACTATGGGACCAACTCCTACGAGCAGTACTTC. Residues: CSARDYGTNSYEQYF.

J is TRBJ2-1 and V is TRBV28, with D unclear. Trimming removed 2 bases from V and 5 bases from J, with 13 bases in between. The CDR3 has 15 residues. Germline V gene data show CDR1 as MDHEN and CDR2 as SYDVKM. This CDR3 is CASSLTNLANNEQFF. For the CDR3, the DNA is TGTGCCAGCAGTTTAACGAATCTGGCCAACAATGAGCAGTTCTTC.

This clonotype was seen ten or more times. The chain combines TRBV29-1 with TRBJ2-1; 8 nucleotides align to TRBD2. V lost 5 bases and J lost 9; bases outside the gene matches: 9. The germline gives CDR1 SQVTM, CDR2 ANQGSEA. This CDR3 has 13 amino acids. Here the CDR3 DNA reads TGCAGCGTTCGGAGTAGCGGGGCGGGTGAGCAGTTCTTC. Translated: CSVRSSGAGEQFF.

This clonotype was counted between two and nine times. V is TRBV6-5 and J is TRBJ1-2, with TRBD1 matching 11 bases. The length of the CDR3 is 15 residues. V lost 4 bases and J lost 7; bases outside the gene matches: 8. Germline loops: CDR1 MNHEY, CDR2 SVGAGI. This chain's CDR3 is CASSSSPGQGGGYTF. The DNA of the CDR3 is TGTGCCAGCAGTTCCTCCCCGGGACAGGGGGGTGGCTACACCTTC.

The chain joins TRBV29-1 to TRBJ1-5; a possible D gene is TRBD1 (5 bases). Germline assignment: CDR1 SQVTM and CDR2 ANQGSEA. The CDR3 loop spans 12 amino acids. V lost 3 bases, J lost 4 bases, and 7 bases lay in between. The chain's CDR3 is CSVEEGNQPQHF. The CDR3 DNA follows: TGCAGCGTTGAGGAGGGGAATCAGCCCCAGCATTTT. Full variable domain (outside the CDR3, taken from reference TRBV29-1 and TRBJ1-5): SAVISQKPSRDICQRGTSLTIQCQVDSQVTMMFWYRQQPGQSLTLIATANQGSEATYESGFVIDKFPISRPNLTFSTLTVSNMSPEDSSIYLCSVEEGNQPQHFGDGTRLSIL.

This clonotype was found a few times. V usage is TRBV5-1 and J usage is TRBJ1-5, with 10 bases aligning to TRBD1. The CDR3 consists of 14 residues. Germline lookup yields CDR1 SGHRS and CDR2 YFSETQ. Germline trimming cut 4 bases from V and 7 bases from J; bases unmatched to any gene: 5. As DNA, the CDR3 is TGCGCCAGCAGCCCCGGGACAGGGGAGCAGCCCCAGCATTTT. This gives the protein CASSPGTGEQPQHF.

This clonotype has a handful of counts. CDR3 coding DNA: TGCAGTGCTAGAGATCCTAAGGACAGATCTAATGAAAAACTGTTTTTT. Its protein product is CSARDPKDRSNEKLFF. This chain links TRBV20-1 with TRBJ1-4; D is possibly TRBD1 (6 bases). Germline CDR1 and CDR2: DFQATT and SNEGSKA (reference sequence). CDR3 length equals 16 residues. Trimming cost V 0 bases and J 3 bases, with 14 bases left between them.

This sequence joins TRBV29-1 and TRBJ2-4; tentative D call: TRBD2 (7 bases). V lost 4 bases and J lost 6, with 16 bases in between. Germline CDR1 SQVTM, CDR2 ANQGSEA. There are 14 residues in the CDR3. This chain's CDR3 is CSVGRRGQGNIQYF. CDR3 DNA: TGCAGCGTTGGACGGCGGGGGCAGGGAAACATTCAGTACTTC.

The V and J genes are TRBV29-1 and TRBJ2-7, with a possible D match to TRBD1 (5 bases). Trimming stripped 6 bases from V and 3 bases from J, with 9 bases between. Germline V gene sequence: CDR1 SQVTM, CDR2 ANQGSEA. There are 11 residues in the CDR3. CDR3: CSVKGNYEQYF. The CDR3 DNA reads as TGCAGCGTAAAGGGGAACTACGAGCAGTACTTC.

The CDR3 DNA follows: TGTGCCAGCAGTGCGGCAGGGGGGGGCACCGGGGAGCTGTTTTTT. Protein product: CASSAAGGGTGELFF. The chain uses TRBV2 and TRBJ2-2, with D tentatively TRBD1 or TRBD2 (7 bases each). Trimming left V 4 bases short and J 4 bases short, with 13 bases between. There are 15 residues in the CDR3. CDR1 is SNHLY and CDR2 is FYNNEI in the germline V gene.

V gene TRBV9 combines with J gene TRBJ1-3, with D possibly TRBD1 on 6 matching bases. The germline V gene has CDR1 SGDLS and CDR2 YYNGEE. V was shortened by 3 bases and J by 0 bases, with 16 bases between the two germline ends. The CDR3 sequence is 17 residues long. This CDR3 reads CASSGGLGHPSGNTIYF. In DNA, the CDR3 is TGTGCCAGCAGCGGGGGGTTGGGACACCCCTCTGGAAACACCATATATTTT.